A selection of T cell receptor beta chains follows, all from one sample in a study of T cells in Graves' hyperthyroidism and ophthalmopathy. TCRdb used MiXCR to reprocess the multiplex PCR reads, holding one entry per CDR3 protein. Of about 350,000 distinct CDR3 sequences listed, around 14% are singletons. The sample comprised blood. The receptors originated from a woman aged 25 to 39 with Graves' hyperthyroidism. Both conserved end residues are part of each CDR3. D genes are given only for firm matches. Clone size is shown for a subset of rows, as once, few, many or a class of expanded clone.

D | J | V | size | DNA | CDR3
NA | TRBJ1-1 | TRBV10-3 | many | TGTGCCACCGCGACAGGAAGTGCCCGTGAAGCTTTCTTT | CATATGSAREAFF
NA | TRBJ1-3 | TRBV12-3/TRBV12-4 | many | TGTGCCAGCAGTTCTGGAAACACCATATATTTT | CASSSGNTIYF
NA | TRBJ2-1 | TRBV19 | NA | TGTGCCAGTACCACTTCCGCAACAGCCAATGAGCAGTTCTTC | CASTTSATANEQFF
NA | TRBJ2-1 | TRBV4-2 | few | TGTGCCAGCAGCCAACTAAGGGTGGGCAATGAGCAGTTCTTC | CASSQLRVGNEQFF
TRBD1 | TRBJ1-1 | TRBV11-2 | many | TGTGCCAGCACGAGAACAGGGGAGAGGACTGAAGCTTTCTTT | CASTRTGERTEAFF
NA | TRBJ1-4 | TRBV28 | many | TGTGCCAGCAGTTCACCAGAAAGAGTAAAACTGTTTTTT | CASSSPERVKLFF
NA | TRBJ2-7 | TRBV29-1 | NA | TGCAGCGTCGGCGGACCCCAATCCTACGAGCAGTACTTC | CSVGGPQSYEQYF
NA | TRBJ2-6 | TRBV3-1 | NA | TGTGCCAGCAGCCAAGAGCCCCCCTCTGGGGCCAACGTCCTGACTTTC | CASSQEPPSGANVLTF
TRBD2 | TRBJ2-1 | TRBV7-2 | many | TGTGCCAGCAGCTTTGTAGTGGGAGGGTCGAGGGGCGAGAAATACAATGAGCAGTTCTTC | CASSFVVGGSRGEKYNEQFF
NA | TRBJ1-1 | TRBV2 | NA | TGTGCCAGCAGTAAACCGGGACCGGATGAAGCTTTCTTT | CASSKPGPDEAFF
NA | TRBJ2-7 | TRBV20-1 | NA | TGCAGTGCTAGAGGATCAGGGCGGGACGAGCAGTACTTC | CSARGSGRDEQYF